This T cell receptor beta chain was captured in a study of T cell responses to AZD1222 COVID-19 vaccine. Here immunoSEQ multiplex PCR was the method, and the copy in TCRdb shows in-frame clones only, minus some. The sample holds approximately 100,000 clones, 90% to 95% seen once. Germline values: CDR1 MDHEN, CDR2 SYDVKM. The CDR3 has 15 amino acids. The trim removed 6 bases at V and 5 bases at J, leaving 9 bases unmatched. Study conclusions and caveats: Clonal diversity may have been underestimated, and the donors were mostly white British, with more females than males. Only after the peak T cell response were repertoires sampled.

About this clone: What it recognizes is unknown.

The material was peripheral blood, obtained on day 0 of AZD1222 vaccination. The clonotype comes from an adult in good health. The J gene is TRBJ1-4, the V gene TRBV28; 7 bases are a match to TRBD1. The CDR3 nucleotides are TGTGCCAGCAGCCGGGGGGACAGCCACAATGAAAAACTGTTTTTT. This encodes CASSRGDSHNEKLFF. Together with reference TRBV28 and TRBJ1-4, the CDR3 gives the full variable domain: DVKVTQSSRYLVKRTGEKVFLECVQDMDHENMFWYRQDPGLGLRLIYFSYDVKMKEKGDIPEGYSVSREKKERFSLILESASTNQTSMYLCASSRGDSHNEKLFFGSGTQLSVL.